This T cell receptor beta chain comes out of a study of cytomegalovirus exposure and HLA in healthy donors. Vbeta (60) and Jbeta (13) primers were used in the PCR. Clones were sequenced by immunoSEQ multiplex PCR, and TCRdb holds only the in-frame ones, with some missing. The table lists hundreds of thousands of clones, over 75% of them singletons. The CDR3 is 15 amino acids. Germline CDR1 and CDR2: SGHTA and FQGTGA. V lost 1 base and J 3 bases, leaving 12 bases between the germline ends. Whole-study results and caveats: There were reportedly fewer N-insertions in an Asian-associated ancestry cluster than the roughly 670-donor mean, in a later analysis. There were some V segments, including TRBV6-2 and TRBV6-3, excluded as indistinguishable. TCR beta V segments were, for the most part, productive about 87% or about 30% of the time in an earlier analysis.

To note about this clone: The target antigen is unknown.

This chain joins TRBV7-3 and TRBJ1-1, with D maybe TRBD1 (5 bases). Sequenced: PBMCs. The TCR comes from a male donor in good health and CMV-seronegative. CDR3 region: CASSLRQGRDTEAFF. CDR3 DNA: TGTGCCAGCAGCTTAAGGCAGGGCAGGGACACTGAAGCTTTCTTT.